A selection of T cell receptor beta chains follows, all from one sample in a study of blood T cell repertoires in COVID-19. Measured with immunoSEQ multiplex PCR; TCRdb has only the in-frame clones, and not every one. Among about 57,000 clones listed, approximately 80% were seen once. Material for sequencing was PBMCs or T cells enriched from blood (not recorded which). Receptors originate from a woman aged 40-49 years with acute COVID-19. The CDR3 runs from the conserved cysteine through the conserved F or W.

CASSDGRGRETQYF,TRBV3-1/TRBV3-2,TRBJ2-5
CASGFPILDRTYSNQPQHF,TRBV12-5,TRBJ1-5
CASSFRSEGTEAFF,TRBV28,TRBJ1-1
CASSFHKQGTMRAFF,TRBV6-5,TRBJ1-1
CASSPRQGRGQETQYF,TRBV18,TRBJ2-5
CASSSSGWNEQFF,TRBV28,TRBJ2-1
CASSPQGSVAEAFF,TRBV19,TRBJ1-1
CASSLAGLDNSPLHF,TRBV7-2,TRBJ1-6
CASSFNNQPQHF,TRBV13,TRBJ1-5
CATAAAPTTDTQYF,TRBV19,TRBJ2-3
CASSFMGDYGYTF,TRBV11-2,TRBJ1-2
CASSLDWGEGTEAFF,TRBV5-4,TRBJ1-1
CASSGYRDSLYGYTF,TRBV9,TRBJ1-2
CASSSRLGGAYNEQFF,TRBV7-9,TRBJ2-1